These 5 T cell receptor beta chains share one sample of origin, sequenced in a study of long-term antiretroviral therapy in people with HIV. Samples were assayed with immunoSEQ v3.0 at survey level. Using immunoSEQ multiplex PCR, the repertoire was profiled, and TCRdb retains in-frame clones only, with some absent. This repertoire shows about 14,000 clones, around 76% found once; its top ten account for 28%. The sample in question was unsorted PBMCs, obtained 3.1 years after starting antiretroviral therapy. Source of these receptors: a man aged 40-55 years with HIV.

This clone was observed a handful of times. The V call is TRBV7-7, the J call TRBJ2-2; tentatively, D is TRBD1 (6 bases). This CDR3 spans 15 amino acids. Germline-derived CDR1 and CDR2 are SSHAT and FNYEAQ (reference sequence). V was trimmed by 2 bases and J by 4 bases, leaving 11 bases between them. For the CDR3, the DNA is TGTGCCAGCAGCTTATATACAGGGCTCACCGGGGAGCTGTTTTTT. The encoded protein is CASSLYTGLTGELFF. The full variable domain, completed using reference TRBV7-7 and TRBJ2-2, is GAGVSQSPRYKVTKRGQDVTLRCDPISSHATLYWYQQALGQGPEFLTYFNYEAQPDKSGLPSDRFSAERPEGSISTLTIQRTEQRDSAMYRCASSLYTGLTGELFFGEGSRLTVL.

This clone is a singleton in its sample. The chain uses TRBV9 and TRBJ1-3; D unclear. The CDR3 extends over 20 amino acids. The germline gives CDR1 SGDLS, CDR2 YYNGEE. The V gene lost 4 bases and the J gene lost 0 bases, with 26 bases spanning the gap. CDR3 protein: CASSPHHNSNDGGSGNTIYF. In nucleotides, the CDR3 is TGTGCCAGCAGCCCGCATCACAACTCGAACGACGGCGGCTCTGGAAACACCATATATTTT.

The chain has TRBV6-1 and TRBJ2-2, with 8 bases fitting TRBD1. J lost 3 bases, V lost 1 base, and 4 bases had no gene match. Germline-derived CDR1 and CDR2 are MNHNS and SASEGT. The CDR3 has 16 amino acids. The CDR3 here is CASSEETGAYTGELFF. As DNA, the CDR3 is TGTGCCAGCAGTGAAGAGACAGGGGCGTACACCGGGGAGCTGTTTTTT.

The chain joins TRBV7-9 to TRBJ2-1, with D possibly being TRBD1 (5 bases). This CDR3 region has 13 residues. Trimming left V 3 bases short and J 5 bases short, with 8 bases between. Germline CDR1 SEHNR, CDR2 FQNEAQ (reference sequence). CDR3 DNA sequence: TGTGCCAGCAGCTTGATACAGGACAATGAGCAGTTCTTC. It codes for CASSLIQDNEQFF.

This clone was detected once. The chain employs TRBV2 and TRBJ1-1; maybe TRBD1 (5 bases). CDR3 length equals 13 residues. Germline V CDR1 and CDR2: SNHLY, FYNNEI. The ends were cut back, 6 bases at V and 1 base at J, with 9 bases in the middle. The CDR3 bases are TGTGCCAGCAGGGACATGGGGAACACTGAAGCTTTCTTT. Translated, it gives CASRDMGNTEAFF.